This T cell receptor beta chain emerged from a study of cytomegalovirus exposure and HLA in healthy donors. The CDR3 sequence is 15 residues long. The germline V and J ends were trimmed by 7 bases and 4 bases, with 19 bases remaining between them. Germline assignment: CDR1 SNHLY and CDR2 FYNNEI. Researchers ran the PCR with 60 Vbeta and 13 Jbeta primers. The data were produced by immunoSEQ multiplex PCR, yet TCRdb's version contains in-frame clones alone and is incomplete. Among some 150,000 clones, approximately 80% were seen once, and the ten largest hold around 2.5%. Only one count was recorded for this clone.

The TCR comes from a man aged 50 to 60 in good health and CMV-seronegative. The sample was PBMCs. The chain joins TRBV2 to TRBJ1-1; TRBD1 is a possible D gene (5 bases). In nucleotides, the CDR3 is TGTGCCAGCACCCCAAGGGGAGGGAGTGGCACTGAAGCTTTCTTT. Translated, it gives CASTPRGGSGTEAFF. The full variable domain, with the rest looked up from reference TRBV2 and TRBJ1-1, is EPEVTQTPSHQVTQMGQEVILRCVPISNHLYFYWYRQILGQKVEFLVSFYNNEISEKSEIFDDQFSVERPDGSNFTLKIRSTKLEDSAMYFCASTPRGGSGTEAFFGQGTRLTVV.